The following is a T cell receptor (beta chain) sequence with its context. Its antigen is undetermined. The sample comes from a study of cytomegalovirus exposure and HLA in healthy donors. Trimming took 1 base from V and 2 from J, leaving 12 bases between them. CDR1 and CDR2 (germline): GTSNPN, SVGIG (reference sequence). The CDR3 runs 14 residues. Notes on the study in general: Listed as cytomegalovirus-associated were roughly 180 TCR beta chains. Donors were assumed by presence/absence analyses to have roughly uniform sequencing depth. Exclusion applied to some V segments, including TRBV6-2 and TRBV6-3, as they were indistinguishable.

60 Vbeta and 13 Jbeta primers were used in PCR. Only in-frame clones appear in the TCRdb table, and some are missing; sequencing was by immunoSEQ multiplex PCR. Here the sample spans roughly 130,000 clones, 74% being singletons. The genes are TRBV30 and TRBJ2-7, with D perhaps matching TRBD2 (6 bases). Sequences were obtained from PBMCs. This TCR came from a woman between 50 and 59 years old in good health and CMV-seropositive. CDR3 bases: TGTGCCTGGAGTGACGGCGGGACCGCCTACGAGCAGTACTTC. This gives the protein CAWSDGGTAYEQYF.